This T cell receptor beta chain was recovered during a study of CD8+CD57+ T cells in acquired aplastic anemia (dated by TCRdb to 2016 to 2019). Notes on the research overall: A mean of about 3.2 ug of DNA, ranging from roughly 0.19 to 27.4 ug, was extracted from sorted CD4+ and CD8+ cells. For healthy donor samples, the average read count was about 10.8 million for CD4+ cells and 11 million to 14 million for CD8+ cells. Results the study describes overall, beyond this receptor: Although under 35 CD8+ CDR3 sequences were shared by patients and controls, these sequences appeared highly expressed in patients and within the immunodominant clones of patients. Between patients and healthy controls, no significant difference in CD8+ Simpson's diversity was found (P=0.060).

This clonotype was counted a few times. Its antigen has not been determined. Base-call qualities are not available, and no considerably larger clone is one nucleotide away. In this study, sorted CD4+ and CD8+ T cells from the blood of healthy subjects and of severe aplastic anemia patients had their TCR repertoires deep-sequenced. Ficoll-Paque density gradient centrifugation was used to isolate peripheral blood mononuclear cells. Before DNA extraction, CD4+ and CD8+ T cells were sorted with FACS or magnetic beads. Genomic DNA was used as template for profiling of TCR beta VDJ combinations and CDR3 sequences. An Illumina HiSeq 2000 was used for TCR repertoire sequencing. The paper's processing steps were these. TRBV/TRBJ rearrangement plots, CDR3 size and DJ length profiles, and Simpson's diversity index were used to assess repertoires. The most abundant DNA sequence in the deep sequencing data was taken as the immunodominant clone. CDR3 amino acid sequences were checked for sharing across subjects and were also compared against the VDJdb database and published repertoires. Through fastp at Q25 and MiXCR, TCRdb rebuilt clones from the public reads, retaining in-frame beta chains. Rows matching on CDR3 protein sequence are summarized as one entry with the most common DNA and genes. The V and J calls and clone size are TCRdb's, not the authors'. The sample table records under 200,000 distinct CDR3 sequences; around 40% of these occur just once. Clones ranked in the top ten supply 0.9% to 1.2% of the sample.

The cysteine opens and the phenylalanine closes a CDR3 of 13 amino acids. The CDR3 DNA has 39 bases and is translated from base 1. V and J lose 1 base and 3 bases, and a span of 10 bases separates them. The germline V gene provides CDR1 SQVTM and CDR2 ANQGSEA. The chain is assembled from TRBV29-1 and TRBJ2-7, with a tentative D gene TRBD1 over 6 matching bases. Input material: sorted CD4+, CD8+, or CD8+CD57+ T cells (not recorded which) from PBMCs. This clonotype originated in a human donor in good health. The CDR3 sequence is CSVEGRGFYEQYF. The DNA reads as follows: TGCAGCGTTGAAGGCAGGGGATTCTACGAGCAGTACTTC.